These T cell receptor beta chains were read from a single sample in a study of blood T cell repertoires in COVID-19. Sequencing was performed with immunoSEQ multiplex PCR; in TCRdb, only in-frame clones are kept and a portion is missing. Among around 220,000 clones listed, approximately 81% were seen once. Sequencing was carried out using peripheral blood. The receptors were gathered from a woman older than 75 with acute or convalescent COVID-19. Each CDR3 is given with its conserved first and last residue. The D gene is left open where the match is weak. Rows may omit the clone size; those that give it use once, few, many or a size class.

D gene: TRBD2
J gene: TRBJ2-1
V gene: TRBV7-3
clone size: NA
CDR3 length: 13
CDR3 protein: CATLSSGNGEQFF
CDR3 DNA: TGTGCCACACTCTCTAGCGGGAATGGTGAGCAGTTCTTC

D gene: NA
J gene: TRBJ1-6
V gene: TRBV6-2/TRBV6-3
clone size: NA
CDR3 length: 17
CDR3 protein: CASSYSTLGAGNSPLHF
CDR3 DNA: TGTGCCAGCAGTTACTCGACTTTGGGGGCTGGAAATTCACCCCTCCACTTT

D gene: TRBD2
J gene: TRBJ2-2
V gene: TRBV10-3
clone size: NA
CDR3 length: 17
CDR3 protein: CAISGTGTSENTGELFF
CDR3 DNA: TGTGCCATCAGTGGAACCGGGACTAGCGAAAACACCGGGGAGCTGTTTTTT

D gene: NA
J gene: TRBJ2-5
V gene: TRBV10-3
clone size: NA
CDR3 length: 14
CDR3 protein: CAISGGSSQETQYF
CDR3 DNA: TGTGCCATCAGTGGTGGCAGTTCCCAAGAGACCCAGTACTTC

D gene: TRBD2
J gene: TRBJ2-1
V gene: TRBV19
clone size: NA
CDR3 length: 19
CDR3 protein: CASTSGRAAGGSSYNEQFF
CDR3 DNA: TGTGCCAGTACTAGCGGGAGGGCTGCGGGGGGAAGCTCCTACAATGAGCAGTTCTTC

D gene: TRBD1
J gene: TRBJ1-4
V gene: TRBV15
clone size: NA
CDR3 length: 13
CDR3 protein: CATRQGVAEKLFF
CDR3 DNA: TGTGCCACCAGACAGGGGGTAGCGGAAAAACTGTTTTTT

D gene: NA
J gene: TRBJ1-6
V gene: TRBV28
clone size: NA
CDR3 length: 13
CDR3 protein: CASSSGTYSPLHF
CDR3 DNA: TGTGCCAGCAGTTCCGGGACTTATTCACCCCTCCACTTT

D gene: NA
J gene: TRBJ2-1
V gene: TRBV6-4
clone size: NA
CDR3 length: 20
CDR3 protein: CASSDSGTASEFSSYNEQFF
CDR3 DNA: TGTGCCAGCAGTGACTCTGGAACAGCCTCCGAGTTTAGCTCCTACAATGAGCAGTTCTTC

D gene: NA
J gene: TRBJ1-2
V gene: TRBV7-2
clone size: NA
CDR3 length: 12
CDR3 protein: CASAGVVGGYTF
CDR3 DNA: TGTGCCAGCGCAGGGGTAGTAGGTGGCTACACCTTC

D gene: TRBD1
J gene: TRBJ1-6
V gene: TRBV3-1/TRBV3-2
clone size: NA
CDR3 length: 15
CDR3 protein: CASSQDGQAVRRVHF
CDR3 DNA: TGTGCCAGCAGCCAAGATGGACAGGCCGTCAGGAGGGTCCACTTT

D gene: NA
J gene: TRBJ2-1
V gene: TRBV10-3
clone size: NA
CDR3 length: 15
CDR3 protein: CAISESAGTYNEQFF
CDR3 DNA: TGTGCCATCAGTGAGTCAGCGGGGACATACAATGAGCAGTTCTTC

D gene: TRBD1
J gene: TRBJ1-4
V gene: TRBV19
clone size: few
CDR3 length: 17
CDR3 protein: CASSMNRRRGNDEKLFF
CDR3 DNA: TGTGCCAGTAGTATGAATAGGCGCAGGGGGAATGATGAAAAACTGTTTTTT

D gene: TRBD2
J gene: TRBJ2-1
V gene: TRBV4-1
clone size: few
CDR3 length: 17
CDR3 protein: CASSPAPTGGTYNEQFF
CDR3 DNA: TGCGCCAGCAGCCCAGCCCCTACGGGAGGTACCTACAATGAGCAGTTCTTC

D gene: TRBD1
J gene: TRBJ2-3
V gene: TRBV5-1
clone size: NA
CDR3 length: 14
CDR3 protein: CASSLGGTEDTQYF
CDR3 DNA: TGCGCCAGCAGCTTAGGGGGCACTGAGGATACGCAGTATTTT

D gene: TRBD1
J gene: TRBJ1-2
V gene: TRBV5-1
clone size: few
CDR3 length: 20
CDR3 protein: CASSSFLGQGDTLSNYGYTF
CDR3 DNA: TGCGCCAGCAGCTCCTTCCTAGGACAGGGGGATACACTTTCGAACTATGGCTACACCTTC

D gene: NA
J gene: TRBJ1-4
V gene: TRBV7-2
clone size: NA
CDR3 length: 15
CDR3 protein: CASSPANSFGEKLFF
CDR3 DNA: TGTGCCAGCAGCCCCGCGAATAGTTTTGGTGAAAAACTGTTTTTT

D gene: TRBD1
J gene: TRBJ2-7
V gene: TRBV6-5
clone size: NA
CDR3 length: 14
CDR3 protein: CASSPRDRAYEQYF
CDR3 DNA: TGTGCCAGCAGCCCGAGGGACAGAGCCTACGAGCAGTACTTC

D gene: NA
J gene: TRBJ2-7
V gene: TRBV29-1
clone size: NA
CDR3 length: 13
CDR3 protein: CSVYMTGSREQYF
CDR3 DNA: TGCAGCGTCTACATGACAGGCTCCCGGGAGCAGTACTTC

D gene: TRBD2
J gene: TRBJ2-7
V gene: TRBV7-2
clone size: NA
CDR3 length: 15
CDR3 protein: CASSPLGRGAYEQYF
CDR3 DNA: TGTGCCAGCAGCCCCTTGGGGAGGGGAGCCTACGAGCAGTACTTC

D gene: NA
J gene: TRBJ2-1
V gene: TRBV25-1
clone size: NA
CDR3 length: 14
CDR3 protein: CASSESGTNNEQFF
CDR3 DNA: TGTGCCAGCAGTGAATCCGGGACAAACAATGAGCAGTTCTTC